Below, 9 T cell receptor beta chains from the same sample are listed, as sequenced in a study of blood T cell repertoires in COVID-19. Only in-frame clones appear in the TCRdb table, and some are missing; sequencing was by immunoSEQ multiplex PCR. Among 50,000 to 65,000 clones listed, about nine tenths were seen once. The sequencing input was peripheral blood. The receptors shown here come from a middle-aged man with active COVID-19.

V gene TRBV5-4 combines with J gene TRBJ2-5; D call uncertain. CDR3 length: 13 amino acids. V shed 2 bases and J shed 0 bases, with 5 bases lying between them. Germline lookup yields CDR1 SGHNT and CDR2 YYREEE (reference sequence). CDR3 protein: CASSFRDQETQYF. The DNA for the CDR3 is TGTGCCAGCAGCTTTAGAGACCAAGAGACCCAGTACTTC.

The chain uses TRBV25-1 and TRBJ1-1, with D perhaps matching TRBD1 (6 bases). From germline, CDR1 is MGHDK and CDR2 SYGVNS. The V and J ends lost 2 bases and 1 base respectively, with 20 bases between them. The CDR3 loop spans 18 amino acids. CDR3 DNA: TGTGCCAGCAGTGAACCCTTCGGCAGGGGAAAGGGGAACACTGAAGCTTTCTTT. It translates to CASSEPFGRGKGNTEAFF.

The rearrangement joins TRBV19 to TRBJ1-3; D is undetermined. This CDR3 comprises 14 residues. V lost 5 bases, J lost 4 bases, and 12 bases lay in between. Per the germline V gene, CDR1 is LNHDA and CDR2 is SQIVND (reference sequence). CDR3 sequence (DNA): TGTGCCAGTAGTCCCTGGGAGGAAGGAAACACCATATATTTT. Its translation is CASSPWEEGNTIYF.

V gene TRBV11-2 combines with J gene TRBJ2-1; 7 bases match TRBD2. The V segment lost 2 bases and the J segment 12 bases; nucleotides outside the gene matches: 13. The CDR3 runs 15 residues. The germline CDR1 and CDR2 sequences are SGHAT and FQNNGV. CDR3 sequence (DNA): TGTGCCAGCAGCTTAAATCAACTAGCGAGTCTACGGCAGTTCTTC. Its protein product is CASSLNQLASLRQFF.

The chain has TRBV7-6 and TRBJ2-2; the match to TRBD1 covers 9 bases. Looked up from germline, CDR1 is SGHVS and CDR2 is FNYEAQ. After removal of 5 bases from V and 4 bases from J, the junction contained 8 bases not matched to a gene. The CDR3 covers 16 residues. The CDR3 loop reads CASSPRQGVGTGELFF. CDR3 in DNA: TGTGCCAGCAGCCCTCGACAGGGGGTGGGCACCGGGGAGCTGTTTTTT.

The chain recombines TRBV19 with TRBJ1-2, with a weak D call TRBD1 (6 bases). The germline CDR1 and CDR2 sequences are LNHDA and SQIVND (reference sequence). CDR3 length: 14 amino acids. Trimming pared 5 bases from V and 9 bases from J, leaving 19 bases between. For the CDR3, the DNA is TGTGCCAGTAGTTCAGGACAGCCTACTTCGAGCTACACCTTC. Amino acid sequence: CASSSGQPTSSYTF.

V usage is TRBV27 and J usage is TRBJ2-7; the D gene is possibly TRBD1 (6 bases). From germline, CDR1 is MNHEY and CDR2 SMNVEV (reference sequence). CDR3 length equals 15 residues. Trimming left V 6 bases short and J 2 bases short, with 17 bases between. CDR3 nucleotide sequence: TGTGCCAGCAGAGCTACCCGGACAGCCACCTACGAGCAGTACTTC. Translating it yields CASRATRTATYEQYF.

This clone was seen a single time. The chain recombines TRBV6-1 with TRBJ1-4; D not resolved. Trimming left V 1 base short and J 0 bases short, with 15 bases between. Germline CDR1 reads MNHNS; CDR2 reads SASEGT. This CDR3 region has 18 residues. CDR3 bases: TGTGCCAGCAGTGAAGTGTTCGTCCGAACAGCAACTAATGAAAAACTGTTTTTT. Encoded protein: CASSEVFVRTATNEKLFF.

This chain links TRBV6-5 with TRBJ2-3, with D unclear. CDR1 and CDR2 from the germline V gene are MNHEY and SVGAGI. V lost 5 bases, J lost 0 bases, and 9 bases lay in between. The CDR3 is 14 amino acids. Here the CDR3 DNA reads TGTGCCAGCAGTCGGAGACCTAGCACAGATACGCAGTATTTT. Amino acid sequence: CASSRRPSTDTQYF.